This TCR beta chain stems from a study of T cell responses to AZD1222 COVID-19 vaccine. Details on this clone: As yet, its antigen is unknown.

In germline, CDR1 is SGHRS, CDR2 YFSETQ. With V trimmed by 3 bases and J by 5 bases, 9 bases remained unmatched. This CDR3 is built from 15 residues. The method was immunoSEQ multiplex PCR; TCRdb's version includes in-frame clones alone and lacks a portion of them. Of some 130,000 clones listed, roughly 85% were seen once; the top ten hold 15% to 20%. Notes on the study in general: Nearly half of spike-specific TCRs reportedly target variant regions that are unmutated in the B.1.351 and B.1.1.7 variants. Repertoire collection took place solely once the T cell response had peaked. There were vaccine-associated CD4 TCRs across spike, dominant at 160-218 and 743-854. Donor demographics were predominantly white British with a female majority; clonal diversity may be underestimated.

This clonotype was sampled from an adult in good health. V gene TRBV5-1 combines with J gene TRBJ2-7; TRBD1 agrees at 9 bases. The sequencing here drew on peripheral blood, taken on day 0 of MenACWY control vaccination. This chain's CDR3 is CASSSTGTGYNEQYF. Written as DNA, the CDR3 is TGCGCCAGCAGCTCCACCGGGACAGGGTATAACGAGCAGTACTTC. The full variable domain, its missing parts supplied by reference TRBV5-1 and TRBJ2-7, is KAGVTQTPRYLIKTRGQQVTLSCSPISGHRSVSWYQQTPGQGLQFLFEYFSETQRNKGNFPGRFSGRQFSNSRSEMNVSTLELGDSALYLCASSSTGTGYNEQYFGPGTRLTVT.